This T cell receptor beta chain was documented in a study of blood T cells in healthy people across ages. Study in general: For every two T cells, template switching captured about one barcoded beta molecule. Study observations and caveats: Unknown CMV status may confound age-related changes in expanded clones. The unsorted PBMCs prevented any conclusive comparison of naive versus antigen-experienced cells. Naive CD4+ cell counts and diversity both ran higher in long-lived than in aged donors.

V dropped 5 bases and J dropped 2; count of bases not matched to a gene: 11. The CDR3 has 16 residues. Germline V lookup: CDR1 MDHEN, CDR2 SYDVKM. Turning to this clonotype: Its antigen is unidentified.

A second PCR, run for 7 to 11 cycles, used a sample-barcoded 5' primer plus a J-beta primer mix. TCRdb re-derived calls from the 5' RACE reads in MiXCR, one entry per CDR3 protein. The sample yields about 1.4 million distinct CDR3 sequences, 59% seen once. The sequenced material came from blood. The chain recombines TRBV28 with TRBJ1-1, with 7 bases identical to TRBD1. The receptor was derived from a man younger than 35 in good health. The CDR3 is CASSQLGDSSNTEAFF. The CDR3 nucleotides are TGTGCCAGCAGTCAACTAGGGGACAGTTCTAACACTGAAGCTTTCTTT.